A selection of T cell receptor beta chains follows, all from one sample in a study of cytomegalovirus exposure and HLA in healthy donors. Generated by immunoSEQ multiplex PCR, the TCRdb table keeps only in-frame clones and is missing some. Among roughly 100,000 clones listed, about nine tenths were seen once. The specimen was PBMCs. These receptors were taken from a woman aged 18-35 years in good health and CMV-seropositive. CDR3s include the opening cysteine and the closing phenylalanine or tryptophan. A D gene is named only where the DNA matches it firmly. A clone size is listed for some rows: how often the clone was seen (once, few, many), or a class if it is expanded.

clone_size: few; j_call: TRBJ2-5; d_call: TRBD2; v_call: TRBV5-1; cdr3_nt: TGCGCCAGCACAAGCACTAGCGGAAAAGAGACCCAGTACTTC; cdr3_aa: CASTSTSGKETQYF
clone_size: NA; j_call: TRBJ2-1; d_call: TRBD2; v_call: TRBV11-1; cdr3_nt: TGTGCCAGCAGCACTGGGACTAGCAGGGGAATGTACAATGAGCAGTTCTTC; cdr3_aa: CASSTGTSRGMYNEQFF
clone_size: NA; j_call: TRBJ2-4; d_call: TRBD1; v_call: TRBV6-1; cdr3_nt: TGTGCCAGCAGTGGCGACAGGGGTTTAGCCAAAAACATTCAGTACTTC; cdr3_aa: CASSGDRGLAKNIQYF
clone_size: NA; j_call: TRBJ1-4; d_call: NA; v_call: TRBV5-4; cdr3_nt: TGTGCCAGCACCAACTCGGAGGGGCGTGAAAAACTGTTTTTT; cdr3_aa: CASTNSEGREKLFF
clone_size: NA; j_call: TRBJ2-1; d_call: TRBD1; v_call: TRBV27; cdr3_nt: TGTGCCAGCAGTCCATCGACAGGGCACAATGAGCAGTTCTTC; cdr3_aa: CASSPSTGHNEQFF
clone_size: NA; j_call: TRBJ2-3; d_call: NA; v_call: TRBV28; cdr3_nt: TGTGCCAGCAGTTTGCGTTCACGGACTCTGAATACGCAGTATTTT; cdr3_aa: CASSLRSRTLNTQYF
clone_size: NA; j_call: TRBJ2-1; d_call: TRBD2; v_call: TRBV6-4; cdr3_nt: TGTGCCAGCAGCCTGACTAGCGGGGGGGCCGATGAGCAGTTCTTC; cdr3_aa: CASSLTSGGADEQFF
clone_size: NA; j_call: TRBJ2-7; d_call: TRBD1; v_call: TRBV10-2; cdr3_nt: TGCGCCAGCATGGGGACAGGTGGGGTCTACGAGCAGTACTTC; cdr3_aa: CASMGTGGVYEQYF
clone_size: once; j_call: TRBJ1-1; d_call: NA; v_call: TRBV5-6; cdr3_nt: TGTGCCAGCAGCTTGGTAGCAGGGGACACTGAAGCTTTCTTT; cdr3_aa: CASSLVAGDTEAFF
clone_size: NA; j_call: TRBJ1-5; d_call: TRBD1; v_call: TRBV6-1; cdr3_nt: TGTGCGCATGGACAGGGGAAAAACAATCAGCCCCAGCATTTT; cdr3_aa: CAHGQGKNNQPQHF
clone_size: NA; j_call: TRBJ2-5; d_call: TRBD1; v_call: TRBV18; cdr3_nt: TGTGCCAGCTCTGCCGGGACAGGGGCCGGGGAGACCCAGTACTTC; cdr3_aa: CASSAGTGAGETQYF
clone_size: NA; j_call: TRBJ2-6; d_call: NA; v_call: TRBV27; cdr3_nt: TGTGCCAGCAGTTTAGCCTTAAAACTGCGCTCTGGGGCCAACGTCCTGACTTTC; cdr3_aa: CASSLALKLRSGANVLTF
clone_size: NA; j_call: TRBJ2-3; d_call: NA; v_call: TRBV18; cdr3_nt: TGTGCCAGCTCACCACCGAGGCAGGGGCCCCCAGATACGCAGTATTTT; cdr3_aa: CASSPPRQGPPDTQYF
clone_size: NA; j_call: TRBJ1-3; d_call: TRBD1; v_call: TRBV7-9; cdr3_nt: TGTGCCAGCAGCTTGGGGACAGGGGATGGAAACACCATATATTTT; cdr3_aa: CASSLGTGDGNTIYF
clone_size: NA; j_call: TRBJ2-2; d_call: NA; v_call: TRBV27; cdr3_nt: TGTGCCAGCAGTGCCCCGGGACTTTCGAACACCGGGGAGCTGTTTTTT; cdr3_aa: CASSAPGLSNTGELFF
clone_size: NA; j_call: TRBJ1-5; d_call: NA; v_call: TRBV19; cdr3_nt: TGTGCCAGTAGTAAAGCCCCGCAGGGCCCTAGACAGCCCCAGCATTTT; cdr3_aa: CASSKAPQGPRQPQHF
clone_size: NA; j_call: TRBJ2-2; d_call: TRBD1; v_call: TRBV6-4; cdr3_nt: TGTGCCAGCAGTGCGACAGGGACCACCGGGGAGCTGTTTTTT; cdr3_aa: CASSATGTTGELFF
clone_size: NA; j_call: TRBJ1-6; d_call: NA; v_call: TRBV11-3; cdr3_nt: TGTGCCAGCAGCCTACAGGGTTCCAATTCACCCCTCCACTTT; cdr3_aa: CASSLQGSNSPLHF
clone_size: NA; j_call: TRBJ1-2; d_call: NA; v_call: TRBV10-2; cdr3_nt: TGCGCCAGCAGAAGGCAGCGATCCTATGGCTACACCTTC; cdr3_aa: CASRRQRSYGYTF
clone_size: NA; j_call: TRBJ1-2; d_call: NA; v_call: TRBV20-1; cdr3_nt: TGCAGTGCTAGAGGTCCAGGGGGCTACACCTTC; cdr3_aa: CSARGPGGYTF
clone_size: NA; j_call: TRBJ2-3; d_call: TRBD2; v_call: TRBV2; cdr3_nt: TGTGCCAGCAGACTAGCGGGAGGCACAGATACGCAGTATTTT; cdr3_aa: CASRLAGGTDTQYF
clone_size: NA; j_call: TRBJ1-2; d_call: TRBD1; v_call: TRBV6-1; cdr3_nt: TGTGCCAGCAGTGAAGATTGGACAGGGGCCCATGGCTACACCTTC; cdr3_aa: CASSEDWTGAHGYTF
clone_size: once; j_call: TRBJ1-1; d_call: TRBD1; v_call: TRBV6-6; cdr3_nt: TGTGCCAGCAGACGACAGGGTTTGAACACTGAAGCTTTCTTT; cdr3_aa: CASRRQGLNTEAFF
clone_size: NA; j_call: TRBJ1-2; d_call: TRBD1; v_call: TRBV19; cdr3_nt: TGTGCCAGTACCCCGGGACAGGGTTGGTATGGCTACACCTTC; cdr3_aa: CASTPGQGWYGYTF
clone_size: NA; j_call: TRBJ2-3; d_call: NA; v_call: TRBV2; cdr3_nt: TGTGCCAGCAGGTCGGCCGAGGACAGGTATTTT; cdr3_aa: CASRSAEDRYF
clone_size: NA; j_call: TRBJ2-5; d_call: NA; v_call: TRBV27; cdr3_nt: TGTGCCAGCAGTCACCGGGAACAAGAGACCCAGTACTTC; cdr3_aa: CASSHREQETQYF
clone_size: NA; j_call: TRBJ2-7; d_call: NA; v_call: TRBV2; cdr3_nt: TGTGCCAGCAGTGGGACAGTATCCTACGAGCAGTACTTC; cdr3_aa: CASSGTVSYEQYF
clone_size: NA; j_call: TRBJ2-6; d_call: TRBD1; v_call: TRBV6-1; cdr3_nt: TGTGCCAGCAGTGTTACAGGGGCTGGGGCCAACGTCCTGACTTTC; cdr3_aa: CASSVTGAGANVLTF
clone_size: few; j_call: TRBJ1-2; d_call: NA; v_call: TRBV5-1; cdr3_nt: TGCGCCAGCAGCTTGGCCGGAGGAGGGAACTATGGCTACACCTTC; cdr3_aa: CASSLAGGGNYGYTF
clone_size: NA; j_call: TRBJ2-3; d_call: TRBD1; v_call: TRBV2; cdr3_nt: TGTGCCAGCGGGACAGTTTTCACAGATACGCAGTATTTT; cdr3_aa: CASGTVFTDTQYF
clone_size: NA; j_call: TRBJ1-3; d_call: NA; v_call: TRBV2; cdr3_nt: TGTGCCAGCAGCCCAGGGCCAGACTCTGGAAACACCATATATTTT; cdr3_aa: CASSPGPDSGNTIYF
clone_size: NA; j_call: TRBJ1-2; d_call: TRBD1; v_call: TRBV6-1; cdr3_nt: TGTGCCAGCAGTGAAGGGATAGGACAGGGAAGAGACTACACCTTC; cdr3_aa: CASSEGIGQGRDYTF
clone_size: NA; j_call: TRBJ2-3; d_call: NA; v_call: TRBV6-1; cdr3_nt: TGTGCCAGCAGTGAGGCAGGGGCAGATACGCAGTATTTT; cdr3_aa: CASSEAGADTQYF
clone_size: few; j_call: TRBJ2-3; d_call: TRBD1; v_call: TRBV9; cdr3_nt: TGTGCCAGCAGCGTAGTGGGACAGGGGAGCACAGATACGCAGTATTTT; cdr3_aa: CASSVVGQGSTDTQYF
clone_size: NA; j_call: TRBJ2-7; d_call: NA; v_call: TRBV28; cdr3_nt: TGTGCCAGCAACAGGCGCCGGGCTTTCTACGAGCAGTACTTC; cdr3_aa: CASNRRRAFYEQYF
clone_size: NA; j_call: TRBJ2-1; d_call: TRBD1; v_call: TRBV28; cdr3_nt: TGTGCCAGCAGTTCTCCGGGACAGGGGTACAATGAGCAGTTCTTC; cdr3_aa: CASSSPGQGYNEQFF
clone_size: NA; j_call: TRBJ2-5; d_call: TRBD2; v_call: TRBV5-4; cdr3_nt: TGTGCCAGCAGCTTAGGCGGGGGGCCGCTTGAGACCCAGTACTTC; cdr3_aa: CASSLGGGPLETQYF
clone_size: once; j_call: TRBJ2-7; d_call: TRBD2; v_call: TRBV27; cdr3_nt: TGTGCCAGCAGGGGGACTAGCGGATCCTACGAGCAGTACTTC; cdr3_aa: CASRGTSGSYEQYF
clone_size: NA; j_call: TRBJ1-1; d_call: NA; v_call: TRBV6-5; cdr3_nt: TGTGCCAGCAGTTACGGCGGGGTGAACACTGAAGCTTTCTTT; cdr3_aa: CASSYGGVNTEAFF
clone_size: NA; j_call: TRBJ1-1; d_call: TRBD1; v_call: TRBV6-5; cdr3_nt: TGTGCCAGCAGACCAGGGGGCCTGAACACTGAAGCTTTCTTT; cdr3_aa: CASRPGGLNTEAFF
clone_size: NA; j_call: TRBJ2-3; d_call: TRBD1; v_call: TRBV5-1; cdr3_nt: TGCGCCAGCAGCAGTACAGGGGCCACAGATACGCAGTATTTT; cdr3_aa: CASSSTGATDTQYF
clone_size: NA; j_call: TRBJ1-1; d_call: NA; v_call: TRBV28; cdr3_nt: TGTGCCAGTAACGACTTGGAGACTGAAGCTTTCTTT; cdr3_aa: CASNDLETEAFF
clone_size: NA; j_call: TRBJ1-1; d_call: NA; v_call: TRBV19; cdr3_nt: TGTGCCAGTAGTGTACAGGGTATGAACACTGAAGCTTTCTTT; cdr3_aa: CASSVQGMNTEAFF
clone_size: NA; j_call: TRBJ2-4; d_call: NA; v_call: TRBV7-6; cdr3_nt: TGTGCCAGCAGCTCGCAGGGGTTATGGGCCAAAAACATTCAGTACTTC; cdr3_aa: CASSSQGLWAKNIQYF
clone_size: NA; j_call: TRBJ1-5; d_call: NA; v_call: TRBV19; cdr3_nt: TGTGCCAGTAGTATGGAGGGTATTAGGCAGCCCCAGCATTTT; cdr3_aa: CASSMEGIRQPQHF
clone_size: NA; j_call: TRBJ2-3; d_call: TRBD1; v_call: TRBV4-3; cdr3_nt: TGCGCCAGCAGCCAGGACAGGGGAACAGATACGCAGTATTTT; cdr3_aa: CASSQDRGTDTQYF
clone_size: NA; j_call: TRBJ2-5; d_call: NA; v_call: TRBV9; cdr3_nt: TGTGCCAGCAGCGTAGGGGGCAGACAAGAGACCCAGTACTTC; cdr3_aa: CASSVGGRQETQYF
clone_size: NA; j_call: TRBJ1-1; d_call: NA; v_call: TRBV7-9; cdr3_nt: TGTGCCAGCAGCCCCAGTACTGAAGCTTTCTTT; cdr3_aa: CASSPSTEAFF
clone_size: NA; j_call: TRBJ1-2; d_call: NA; v_call: TRBV11-2; cdr3_nt: TGTGCCAGCAGCTCAATAGCAGGGTTGGGCTACACCTTC; cdr3_aa: CASSSIAGLGYTF
clone_size: NA; j_call: TRBJ2-1; d_call: NA; v_call: TRBV5-5; cdr3_nt: TGTGCCAGCAGCTACGCCGGGGGCTACAATGAGCAGTTCTTC; cdr3_aa: CASSYAGGYNEQFF
clone_size: NA; j_call: TRBJ1-4; d_call: NA; v_call: TRBV19; cdr3_nt: TGTGCCAGTAGTACCACGGACTCAGAGAATGAAAAACTGTTTTTT; cdr3_aa: CASSTTDSENEKLFF
clone_size: once; j_call: TRBJ1-4; d_call: TRBD1; v_call: TRBV11-2; cdr3_nt: TGTGCCAGCAGCTCTCAGGGGGCGGCTAATGAAAAACTGTTTTTT; cdr3_aa: CASSSQGAANEKLFF